Shown below are 9 T cell receptor beta chains from a single sample sequenced in a study of T cell changes during pregnancy in multiple sclerosis. Sequencing was performed with immunoSEQ multiplex PCR; in TCRdb, only in-frame clones are kept and a portion is missing. The table lists 35,000 to 40,000 clones, about nine tenths of them singletons, with about 5.9% in the top ten. The starting material was CD8+ T cells from peripheral blood mononuclear cells, obtained in the second trimester of pregnancy. The source is a female donor with multiple sclerosis, enrolled in a pregnancy study.

The rearrangement joins TRBV5-1 to TRBJ1-1, with 10 bases matching TRBD1. With V trimmed by 3 bases and J by 9 bases, 8 bases remained unmatched. Looked up from germline, CDR1 is SGHRS and CDR2 is YFSETQ. This CDR3 has 14 residues. The CDR3 region is CASSSRGTGEQAFF. DNA of the CDR3: TGCGCCAGCAGCTCTCGCGGGACAGGGGAGCAAGCTTTCTTT.

This sequence joins TRBV5-8 and TRBJ2-7; 9 bases are a match to TRBD2. Germline V gene data show CDR1 as SGHTS and CDR2 as YDEGEE. V lost 0 bases and J lost 5; bases outside the gene matches: 18. The CDR3 loop spans 19 amino acids. CDR3: CASSLAVGVLAGFFNEQYF. Written as DNA, the CDR3 is TGTGCCAGCAGCTTGGCGGTCGGTGTCCTAGCGGGATTTTTCAACGAGCAGTACTTC.

The J gene is TRBJ2-7, the V gene TRBV7-9; D is possibly TRBD1 (5 bases). Germline CDR1 is SEHNR and CDR2 is FQNEAQ (reference sequence). There are 13 residues in the CDR3. V was pared by 8 bases and J by 1 base, with 12 bases between. The CDR3 nucleotides read TGTGCCAGCGGATCGACAGAGTCCTACGAGCAGTACTTC. Encoded protein: CASGSTESYEQYF.

The chain is built from TRBV30 and TRBJ1-2, with 9 bases lining up with TRBD1. CDR3 length equals 14 residues. J was trimmed by 5 bases and V by 1 base; bases with no gene match: 5. CDR1 GTSNPN and CDR2 SVGIG come from the germline V gene (reference sequence). This CDR3 is CAWSGYGTGYGYTF. CDR3 DNA sequence: TGTGCCTGGAGTGGATACGGGACAGGGTATGGCTACACCTTC.

This clone was detected a few times. The V call is TRBV15, the J call TRBJ1-1; 9 bases align to TRBD1. V shed 5 bases and J 2 bases; nucleotides not matched to a gene: 3. This CDR3 spans 14 amino acids. The germline V gene encodes CDR1 LNHNV and CDR2 YYDKDF (reference sequence). The CDR3 is CATSEGQGNTEAFF. The CDR3 bases are TGTGCCACCAGCGAGGGACAGGGAAACACTGAAGCTTTCTTT.

The chain joins TRBV9 to TRBJ2-3; TRBD2 agrees at 7 bases. With V trimmed by 0 bases and J by 0 bases, 1 base remained unmatched. Germline V gives CDR1 SGDLS, CDR2 YYNGEE. The CDR3 consists of 15 residues. CDR3 bases: TGTGCCAGCAGCGTAGAAGCGGGAAGCACAGATACGCAGTATTTT. Its protein is CASSVEAGSTDTQYF.

The chain carries TRBV9 and TRBJ1-2; no clear D. Looked up from germline, CDR1 is SGDLS and CDR2 is YYNGEE. The V end lost 2 bases, the J end lost 6 bases, and 11 bases lay between the germline ends. The CDR3 has 13 amino acids. DNA of the CDR3: TGTGCCAGCAGCGTGTCAGTACGGGATGGCTACACCTTC. This sequence encodes CASSVSVRDGYTF.

The chain recombines TRBV6-4 with TRBJ2-3; 8 positions match TRBD2. J lost 1 base, V lost 0 bases, and 0 bases had no gene match. Germline V gene data show CDR1 as MRHNA and CDR2 as SNTAGT. CDR3 length equals 15 residues. CDR3 nucleotide sequence: TGTGCCAGCAGTGACTCGCGGGGGGGCACAGATACGCAGTATTTT. Translated, it gives CASSDSRGGTDTQYF.

This chain uses TRBV27 with TRBJ2-7, with TRBD2 as a possible D gene (5 bases). Germline V gene data show CDR1 as MNHEY and CDR2 as SMNVEV (reference sequence). The ends were cut back, 3 bases at V and 2 bases at J, with 11 bases in the middle. CDR3 length: 14 amino acids. CDR3 nucleotide sequence: TGTGCCAGCAGTTTTATTGGAGGAACCTACGAGCAGTACTTC. Its translation is CASSFIGGTYEQYF.